Listed here are 22 T cell receptor beta chains from one sample, sequenced in a study of PD-L1 blockade in urothelial cancer. Time point indicated: peripheral blood 6 weeks after treatment start. The method was immunoSEQ multiplex PCR; TCRdb's version includes in-frame clones alone and lacks a portion of them. The profile shows about 76,000 clones, roughly 90% of them singletons. Specimen: PBMCs, collected around atezolizumab (anti-PD-L1) treatment. The receptors here all came from a woman older than 75 with urothelial cancer.

V gene TRBV18 combines with J gene TRBJ2-3; 13 bases are a match to TRBD2. This CDR3 has 15 residues. The junction had 0 bases not matched to a gene; V was cut back by 5 bases and J by 1 base. Germline CDR1 and CDR2: KGHSH and LQKENI. In DNA, the CDR3 is TGTGCCAGCTCAGGACTAGCGGGAGGCACAGATACGCAGTATTTT. Translation: CASSGLAGGTDTQYF.

With respect to this clone: Other nucleotide sequences from this sample produce the same CDR3. The J gene is TRBJ1-4, the V gene TRBV5-1; D not resolved. The germline V and J ends were trimmed by 3 bases and 4 bases, with 13 bases remaining between them. The CDR3 sequence is 15 residues long. Per the germline V gene, CDR1 is SGHRS and CDR2 is YFSETQ. The CDR3 sequence: CASSSTGLSNEKLFF. DNA of the CDR3: TGCGCCAGCAGCTCAACCGGACTGAGTAATGAAAAACTGTTTTTT.

The J gene is TRBJ2-7, the V gene TRBV15; perhaps TRBD2 as D (6 bases). The V gene's germline CDR1 is LNHNV and CDR2 YYDKDF (reference sequence). The CDR3 consists of 16 residues. The V end was cut by 1 base, the J end by 7 bases, with 20 bases between. The CDR3 DNA reads as TGTGCCACCAGCAGAGCGGGACTGGGGTCGGCGGAAGAGCAGTACTTC. It yields the protein CATSRAGLGSAEEQYF. The whole variable domain, filled in from reference TRBV15 and TRBJ2-7, reads DAMVIQNPRYQVTQFGKPVTLSCSQTLNHNVMYWYQQKSSQAPKLLFHYYDKDFNNEADTPDNFQSRRPNTSFCFLDIRSPGLGDTAMYLCATSRAGLGSAEEQYFGPGTRLTVT.

The rearrangement joins TRBV5-4 to TRBJ1-2, with 9 bases identical to TRBD1. J lost 5 bases, V lost 4 bases, and 3 bases had no gene match. This CDR3 comprises 13 residues. Germline V CDR1 and CDR2: SGHNT, YYREEE (reference sequence). DNA for the CDR3: TGTGCCAGCAGCCGGGACAGGGAATATGGCTACACCTTC. Its translation: CASSRDREYGYTF.

This clone was picked up one time. As DNA, the CDR3 is TGTGCCAGCGGAGGCTGGACAGATACGCAGTATTTT. It translates to CASGGWTDTQYF. The V gene is TRBV28, the J gene TRBJ2-3; D might be TRBD2 (5 bases). This CDR3 region has 12 residues. Germline CDR1 is MDHEN and CDR2 is SYDVKM. Trimming took off 8 bases at V and 3 bases at J, with 9 bases between the two ends.

V is TRBV2 and J is TRBJ2-7; possibly TRBD1 for D (5 bases). With 7 bases removed from V and 9 bases from J, the gap between germline ends came to 19 bases. CDR3 length equals 13 residues. Germline V CDR1 and CDR2: SNHLY, FYNNEI. CDR3 residues: CASISDTLGGQYF. In nucleotides, the CDR3 is TGTGCCAGCATTTCGGACACCCTCGGCGGGCAGTACTTC.

CDR3 nucleotide sequence: TGTGCCAGCAGCTGGGGGACTATCTCCGGGGAGCTGTTTTTT. Protein product: CASSWGTISGELFF. This chain links TRBV9 with TRBJ2-2; 7 nucleotides align to TRBD2. CDR1 is SGDLS and CDR2 is YYNGEE in the germline V gene. The CDR3 consists of 14 residues. Trimming cost V 4 bases and J 6 bases; bases outside gene matches: 6. The full variable domain, its missing parts supplied by reference TRBV9 and TRBJ2-2, is DSGVTQTPKHLITATGQRVTLRCSPRSGDLSVYWYQQSLDQGLQFLIQYYNGEERAKGNILERFSAQQFPDLHSELNLSSLELGDSALYFCASSWGTISGELFFGEGSRLTVL.

The genes are TRBV5-1 and TRBJ1-1; the match to TRBD1 covers 7 bases. The CDR3 has 14 amino acids. V shed 4 bases and J 5 bases; nucleotides not matched to a gene: 8. Looked up from germline, CDR1 is SGHRS and CDR2 is YFSETQ. Here the CDR3 DNA reads TGCGCCAGCAGCCCCGTGACAGGGACGACTGAAGCTTTCTTT. This sequence encodes CASSPVTGTTEAFF.

The chain uses TRBV11-2 and TRBJ1-4; no firm D call. Germline-derived CDR1 and CDR2 are SGHAT and FQNNGV. V lost 1 base and J 2 bases, leaving 5 bases between the germline ends. The CDR3 loop spans 14 amino acids. CDR3 nucleotides: TGTGCCAGCAGCTTAGGAGGCACTAATGAAAAACTGTTTTTT. It specifies CASSLGGTNEKLFF. Drawing the rest from reference TRBV11-2 and TRBJ1-4, the complete variable domain is EAGVAQSPRYKIIEKRQSVAFWCNPISGHATLYWYQQILGQGPKLLIQFQNNGVVDDSQLPKDRFSAERLKGVDSTLKIQPAKLEDSAVYLCASSLGGTNEKLFFGSGTQLSVL.

The chain joins TRBV7-3 to TRBJ2-6; D is perhaps TRBD1 (6 bases). Germline V gives CDR1 SGHTA, CDR2 FQGTGA. This CDR3 contains 16 residues. Deletions cut 8 bases from V and 0 bases from J, with 14 bases between. CDR3 in amino acids: CASSRDTSSGANVLTF. The CDR3 DNA is TGTGCCAGCTCCCGGGACACCTCCTCTGGGGCCAACGTCCTGACTTTC.

The gene calls are TRBV7-2 and TRBJ2-1; D is perhaps TRBD2 (5 bases). CDR1 and CDR2 from the germline V gene are SGHTA and FQGNSA. V lost 1 base, J lost 6 bases, and 16 bases lay in between. This CDR3 spans 16 amino acids. The CDR3 DNA sequence: TGTGCCAGCAGCTTAGTCGCCCTAGCTGTGGGCAATGAGCAGTTCTTC. It is translated as CASSLVALAVGNEQFF.

This clone was seen once. This chain uses TRBV5-5 with TRBJ2-7; D is perhaps TRBD1 (6 bases). The ends were cut back, 4 bases at V and 9 bases at J, with 20 bases in the middle. The CDR3 extends over 14 amino acids. Germline V lookup: CDR1 SGHKS, CDR2 YYEKEE (reference sequence). CDR3 nucleotide sequence: TGTGCCAGCAGCCCACAGGGACCCAAGCCGTTGCAGTACTTC. Translation gives CASSPQGPKPLQYF. The full variable domain, completed using reference TRBV5-5 and TRBJ2-7, is DAGVTQSPTHLIKTRGQQVTLRCSPISGHKSVSWYQQVLGQGPQFIFQYYEKEERGRGNFPDRFSARQFPNYSSELNVNALLLGDSALYLCASSPQGPKPLQYFGPGTRLTVT.

The chain uses TRBV5-1 and TRBJ1-3, with D possibly matching TRBD1 (6 bases). The CDR3 is 16 residues long. In germline, CDR1 is SGHRS, CDR2 YFSETQ. Trimming stripped 0 bases from V and 1 base from J, with 11 bases between. The DNA for the CDR3 is TGCGCCAGCAGCTTGGCCGGACAGAAATCTGGAAACACCATATATTTT. Amino acids: CASSLAGQKSGNTIYF.

The chain recombines TRBV27 with TRBJ2-1; possibly TRBD1 for D (5 bases). The CDR3 loop spans 14 amino acids. CDR1 and CDR2 (germline): MNHEY, SMNVEV (reference sequence). V was cut by 6 bases and J by 7 bases, with 16 bases left in between. CDR3 coding DNA: TGTGCCAGCAGCCCGTTGGGGCTCAGGAATGAGCAGTTCTTC. It yields the protein CASSPLGLRNEQFF.

The CDR3 sequence is CASSPRQGACSTIYF. Written as DNA, the CDR3 is TGTGCCAGCAGCCCACGGCAGGGGGCTTGTAGCACCATATATTTT. The V call is TRBV7-3, the J call TRBJ1-3, with 8 nucleotides matching TRBD1. The V and J ends lost 5 bases and 9 bases, in that order; junction bases with no gene match: 12. CDR3 length: 15 amino acids. Germline V gene sequence: CDR1 SGHTA, CDR2 FQGTGA.

This clone occurred a few times. V and J are TRBV28 and TRBJ1-1; 7 bases are shared with TRBD1. The ends lost 6 bases at V and 0 bases at J; junction bases unmatched: 7. Germline loops: CDR1 MDHEN, CDR2 SYDVKM. The CDR3 is 15 residues long. The chain's CDR3 is CASSETGSLNTEAFF. The CDR3 DNA follows: TGTGCCAGCAGCGAGACAGGGTCCCTGAACACTGAAGCTTTCTTT.

V gene TRBV5-8 combines with J gene TRBJ1-1; no clear D. Looked up from germline, CDR1 is SGHTS and CDR2 is YDEGEE. Trimming left V 1 base short and J 0 bases short, with 10 bases between. CDR3 length: 15 amino acids. The CDR3, as DNA: TGTGCCAGCAGCTTGATCGGGAGCATGAACACTGAAGCTTTCTTT. This codes for CASSLIGSMNTEAFF.

This rearrangement joins TRBV27 to TRBJ1-2, with D tentatively TRBD1 (5 bases). The CDR3 spans 16 residues. V lost 1 base and J 3 bases, leaving 15 bases between the germline ends. The germline V gene has CDR1 MNHEY and CDR2 SMNVEV (reference sequence). The CDR3: CASSLFSGRVDYGYTF. The CDR3 DNA follows: TGTGCCAGCAGTTTATTCTCAGGGCGAGTCGACTATGGCTACACCTTC.

CDR3 sequence: CASSLGWASGSYEQYF. The CDR3 nucleotides read TGCGCCAGCAGCTTGGGATGGGCTAGCGGGTCCTACGAGCAGTACTTC. The chain uses TRBV5-1 and TRBJ2-7, with 8 bases identical to TRBD2. Trimming took 0 bases from V and 1 from J; bases not matched to a gene: 6. Per germline, CDR1 SGHRS and CDR2 YFSETQ. The CDR3 has 16 amino acids.

This sequence joins TRBV9 and TRBJ1-2; the match to TRBD1 covers 7 bases. This CDR3 has 13 residues. J gave up 8 bases and V 1 base, and 5 bases lay outside the gene matches. Germline CDR1 reads SGDLS; CDR2 reads YYNGEE. This CDR3 is CASSVNRGGGYTF. The CDR3 DNA is TGTGCCAGCAGCGTAAACAGGGGAGGCGGCTACACCTTC.

This sequence joins TRBV19 and TRBJ2-6; D perhaps matches TRBD1 (5 bases). The ends were cut back, 5 bases at V and 0 bases at J, with 8 bases in the middle. CDR3 size: 15 residues. Germline CDR1 reads LNHDA; CDR2 reads SQIVND (reference sequence). The CDR3 bases are TGTGCCAGTAGTGCAGACAGCTCTGGGGCCAACGTCCTGACTTTC. It encodes CASSADSSGANVLTF.

This clone was detected once. The rearrangement uses TRBV27 and TRBJ1-5; TRBD1 is a possible D gene (5 bases). Germline V gene lookup returns CDR1 MNHEY and CDR2 SMNVEV (reference sequence). The CDR3 is 15 residues long. Trimming took off 6 bases at V and 3 bases at J, with 15 bases between the two ends. CDR3 nucleotides: TGTGCCAGCAGCTCCCGGGGGTATAACAATCAGCCCCAGCATTTT. Protein: CASSSRGYNNQPQHF.